This entry is about one T cell receptor (beta chain). The sample originates from a study of blood T cell repertoires in COVID-19. Germline loops: CDR1 MDHEN, CDR2 SYDVKM. The CDR3 has 15 amino acids. V shed 5 bases, J shed 6 bases, and the junction held 7 bases outside the gene matches. Original processing notes: Nucleated cell number was recorded as an estimate derived from reference gene primer amplification. The assay was immunoSEQ multiplex PCR, and TCRdb's table has in-frame clones only and misses some. The DNA was the basis for D and trimming; V, J and clone size are from that table. This table holds roughly 210,000 clones, around 90% found once.

The TCR sequence derives from a man in his 70s with acute or convalescent COVID-19. Source material: peripheral blood. The chain joins TRBV28 to TRBJ2-7, with 13 bases aligning to TRBD2. CDR3 protein: CASSPRTSGSIEQYF. In DNA form, the CDR3 reads TGTGCCAGCAGTCCCCGGACTAGCGGGAGTATCGAGCAGTACTTC.